These 17 T cell receptor beta chains were sequenced from one sample in a study of CXCR3-negative and CXCR3-positive naive CD8 T cells. In preparing the TRB cDNA libraries, 5' RACE with UMI labels was used. Reprocessing the 5' RACE reads, TCRdb reports a single entry for every CDR3 protein and omits DNA. Recorded for this sample: approximately 39,000 distinct CDR3 sequences. Sequencing was done on a sample of memory CD8+ T cells from blood. All receptors come from a human donor in good health. Some clones in this sample may be carry-over from other donors' samples.

CDR3 sequence reads: CSARDSSRGLSSYEQYF. The rearrangement links TRBV20-1 to TRBJ2-7; TCRdb lists TRBD1, though no DNA is available to test this call. Germline lookup yields CDR1 DFQATT and CDR2 SNEGSKA (reference sequence). The CDR3 spans 17 residues.

J is TRBJ2-7 and V is TRBV20-1; TCRdb calls TRBD1, which cannot be checked without DNA. From germline, CDR1 is DFQATT and CDR2 SNEGSKA (reference sequence). The CDR3 has 15 residues. Here the CDR3 reads CSASYPGEGSYEQYF.

The chain has TRBV5-1 and TRBJ2-7; TCRdb returns TRBD1, unconfirmable since there is no DNA. This CDR3 contains 14 residues. Germline values: CDR1 SGHRS, CDR2 YFSETQ. The CDR3 loop is CASSFGTGAYEQYF. The full variable domain, completed using reference TRBV5-1 and TRBJ2-7, is KAGVTQTPRYLIKTRGQQVTLSCSPISGHRSVSWYQQTPGQGLQFLFEYFSETQRNKGNFPGRFSGRQFSNSRSEMNVSTLELGDSALYLCASSFGTGAYEQYFGPGTRLTVT.

The chain employs TRBV5-1 and TRBJ2-3; TCRdb selects TRBD2, and the lack of DNA leaves this call unchecked. The V gene's germline CDR1 is SGHRS and CDR2 YFSETQ. The CDR3 covers 16 residues. The CDR3 is CASSFGLAGDTDTQYF. The variable domain in full, with the rest retrieved from reference TRBV5-1 and TRBJ2-3, is KAGVTQTPRYLIKTRGQQVTLSCSPISGHRSVSWYQQTPGQGLQFLFEYFSETQRNKGNFPGRFSGRQFSNSRSEMNVSTLELGDSALYLCASSFGLAGDTDTQYFGPGTRLTVL.

The rearrangement joins TRBV4-1 to TRBJ2-1. The CDR3 totals 16 residues. Germline V CDR1 and CDR2: MGHRA, YSYEKL. CDR3 region: CASSQPVGDTYNEQFF.

The chain recombines TRBV25-1 with TRBJ2-5; TCRdb picks TRBD1, but there is no DNA to check that call. From germline, CDR1 is MGHDK and CDR2 SYGVNS. The CDR3 consists of 13 residues. The CDR3: CASSDQGRETQYF.

The chain employs TRBV5-1 and TRBJ2-7. The CDR3 sequence is 15 residues long. Looked up from germline, CDR1 is SGHRS and CDR2 is YFSETQ. The CDR3 protein is CASSLVSGDTYEQYF.

The V call is TRBV19, the J call TRBJ2-1. CDR1 and CDR2 from the germline V gene are LNHDA and SQIVND (reference sequence). The CDR3 runs 15 residues. The CDR3 reads CASSMFSSTYNEQFF.

This chain uses TRBV3-1 with TRBJ2-6; TCRdb outputs TRBD2, but without DNA this stays unchecked. Germline-derived CDR1 and CDR2 are LGHDT and YNNKEL (reference sequence). The CDR3 is 17 residues long. CDR3 protein: CASSQGTSSSGANVLTF.

The rearrangement links TRBV4-3 to TRBJ2-1; there is no DNA to check the TCRdb D call of TRBD1. This CDR3 region has 15 residues. Germline V CDR1 and CDR2: LGHNA, YSLEER. The CDR3 spells CASSRRDTDYNEQFF.

CDR3: CASSLGATGRTDTQYF. The V call is TRBV5-1, the J call TRBJ2-3; TCRdb proposes TRBD2, but this gene call is untestable without DNA. CDR1 and CDR2 (germline): SGHRS, YFSETQ. This CDR3 is built from 16 residues.

The chain employs TRBV7-9 and TRBJ1-2; TCRdb's assignment of TRBD1 cannot be checked, as there is no DNA. The CDR3 totals 14 residues. Germline loops: CDR1 SEHNR, CDR2 FQNEAQ (reference sequence). The CDR3 loop is CASSLPYRGQGYTF.

The rearrangement links TRBV5-1 to TRBJ2-7; the D call from TCRdb, TRBD2, cannot be confirmed without DNA. The CDR3 is made up of 15 amino acids. Germline V lookup: CDR1 SGHRS, CDR2 YFSETQ. CDR3 sequence reads: CASSLVPSGKYEQYF.

V is TRBV27 and J is TRBJ2-1; with no DNA, the TCRdb D assignment of TRBD2 cannot be verified. This CDR3 is built from 16 residues. Germline assignment: CDR1 MNHEY and CDR2 SMNVEV (reference sequence). The CDR3: CASRLPLAGGHNEQFF.

The rearrangement uses TRBV28 and TRBJ2-7; the D call from TCRdb, TRBD2, cannot be confirmed without DNA. The germline gives CDR1 MDHEN, CDR2 SYDVKM. This CDR3 has 15 residues. The CDR3 loop reads CASSMIGLAGVEQYF.

The rearrangement links TRBV29-1 to TRBJ2-2; there is no DNA to check the TCRdb D call of TRBD1. Germline assignment: CDR1 SQVTM and CDR2 ANQGSEA. This CDR3 comprises 15 residues. This chain's CDR3 is CSVSSGQGAAGELFF.

V gene TRBV29-1 combines with J gene TRBJ1-6; the D gene TCRdb calls, TRBD1, cannot be checked with no DNA. Germline CDR1 reads SQVTM; CDR2 reads ANQGSEA. The CDR3 has 15 amino acids. CDR3 sequence reads: CSVAETTGVNSPLHF.